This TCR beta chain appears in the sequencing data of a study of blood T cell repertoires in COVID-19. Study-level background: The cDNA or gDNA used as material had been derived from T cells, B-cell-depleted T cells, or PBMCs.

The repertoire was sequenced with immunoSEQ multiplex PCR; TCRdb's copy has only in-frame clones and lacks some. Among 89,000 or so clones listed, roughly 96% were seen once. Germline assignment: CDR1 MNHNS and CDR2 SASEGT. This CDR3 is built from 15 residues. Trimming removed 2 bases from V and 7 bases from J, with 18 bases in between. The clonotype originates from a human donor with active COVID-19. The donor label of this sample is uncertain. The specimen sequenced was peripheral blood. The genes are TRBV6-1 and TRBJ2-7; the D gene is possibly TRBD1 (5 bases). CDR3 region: CASSETWNRPIEQYF. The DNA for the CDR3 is TGTGCCAGCAGTGAAACCTGGAACAGGCCTATAGAGCAGTACTTC.